The clone carrying this T cell receptor beta chain was observed a single time. The sample originates from a study of T cell repertoires in ileal Crohn's disease. This table comes from immunoSEQ multiplex PCR, and its TCRdb copy is limited to in-frame clones, with some not included. Of about 31,000 clones listed, roughly 81% were seen once; the top ten hold 5.5% to 7%. The receptor's source is an adult with Crohn's disease. The sample taken for sequencing was ileal tissue.

In DNA, the CDR3 is TGTGCCAGCAGCTTAGTAGTCCGCAATTCACCCCTCCACTTT. Protein: CASSLVVRNSPLHF. The chain recombines TRBV11-2 with TRBJ1-6; no clear D gene. Looked up from germline, CDR1 is SGHAT and CDR2 is FQNNGV. V dropped 1 base and J dropped 7 bases, with 8 bases sitting between them. This CDR3 has 14 residues.